Shown below are 18 T cell receptor beta chains from a single sample sequenced in a study of CD8+ T cells in alopecia areata. RNA was isolated and reverse transcribed to cDNA, the sequencing template. Libraries were prepared by immunoSEQ multiplex PCR; TCRdb keeps only in-frame clonotypes and omits some of them. The sample contains approximately 200,000 clones, roughly two fifths of which appear only once. The treatment was: oral pan-JAK inhibitor, 5-10 mg twice daily. Here the sequenced sample was CD4+ T cells sorted from blood, taken around week 37, from a patient treated with tofacitinib. These receptors were taken from a human donor with alopecia areata.

This clone was counted at least ten times. The chain couples TRBV11-1 to TRBJ2-1; 12 bases are a match to TRBD2. The CDR3 contains 14 residues. In germline, CDR1 is SGHAT, CDR2 FQDESV (reference sequence). J lost 8 bases, V lost 7 bases, and 6 bases had no gene match. CDR3 protein: CASNRLAGDYEQFF. For the CDR3, the DNA is TGTGCCAGCAACAGACTAGCGGGAGACTATGAGCAGTTCTTC.

This clone was seen more than once but under ten times. The rearrangement links TRBV5-1 to TRBJ2-7; D tentatively reads TRBD1 or TRBD2 (5 bases each). The CDR3 loop spans 16 amino acids. V was trimmed by 0 bases and J by 5 bases, leaving 18 bases between them. Germline CDR1 is SGHRS and CDR2 is YFSETQ. CDR3 in DNA: TGCGCCAGCAGCTTGGGCTCCGGGACGGATATGGACGAGCAGTACTTC. Encoded protein: CASSLGSGTDMDEQYF.

This clone turned up a few times. The V call is TRBV2, the J call TRBJ2-1, with TRBD2 matching over 10 bases. J was trimmed by 9 bases and V by 8 bases; bases with no gene match: 13. Germline-derived CDR1 and CDR2 are SNHLY and FYNNEI. The CDR3 contains 15 residues. In nucleotides, the CDR3 is TGTGCCAGCGGCCTCGGAGCGGGAGGGCGGGGTGAGCAGTTCTTC. Its translation: CASGLGAGGRGEQFF.

V and J are TRBV5-1 and TRBJ1-4; D might be TRBD1 (6 bases). CDR3 length equals 15 residues. V was pared by 4 bases and J by 4 bases, with 14 bases between. Germline loops: CDR1 SGHRS, CDR2 YFSETQ. In nucleotides, the CDR3 is TGCGCCAGCAGCAAAGGGGACACCCTTAATGAAAAACTGTTTTTT. Protein product: CASSKGDTLNEKLFF.

The V gene is TRBV5-1, the J gene TRBJ2-3, with D possibly matching TRBD1 (5 bases). V lost 4 bases to trimming and J lost 3 bases, with 9 bases between them. The CDR3 covers 13 residues. Germline V gives CDR1 SGHRS, CDR2 YFSETQ. As DNA, the CDR3 is TGCGCCAGCAGCGGTAGGGGAACAGATACGCAGTATTTT. Translation gives CASSGRGTDTQYF. The whole variable domain, filled in from reference TRBV5-1 and TRBJ2-3, reads KAGVTQTPRYLIKTRGQQVTLSCSPISGHRSVSWYQQTPGQGLQFLFEYFSETQRNKGNFPGRFSGRQFSNSRSEMNVSTLELGDSALYLCASSGRGTDTQYFGPGTRLTVL.

The chain is built from TRBV7-2 and TRBJ2-2, with 9 nucleotides matching TRBD2. CDR3 length equals 16 residues. CDR1 is SGHTA, CDR2 FQGNSA, per germline. Trimming took 1 base from V and 4 from J; bases not matched to a gene: 4. The CDR3 protein is CASSLGSGSGTGELFF. In DNA, the CDR3 is TGTGCCAGCAGCTTAGGTAGCGGGAGCGGCACCGGGGAGCTGTTTTTT.

The chain combines TRBV2 with TRBJ2-7, with 14 bases matching TRBD2. CDR1 is SNHLY and CDR2 is FYNNEI in the germline V gene. The CDR3 is 16 amino acids. The V and J ends lost 6 bases and 5 bases, in that order; junction bases with no gene match: 9. CDR3 region: CASRRTSGRTSDEQYF. In nucleotides, the CDR3 is TGTGCCAGCAGGAGGACTAGCGGGAGGACTTCTGACGAGCAGTACTTC. Full variable domain (rest looked up from reference TRBV2 and TRBJ2-7): EPEVTQTPSHQVTQMGQEVILRCVPISNHLYFYWYRQILGQKVEFLVSFYNNEISEKSEIFDDQFSVERPDGSNFTLKIRSTKLEDSAMYFCASRRTSGRTSDEQYFGPGTRLTVT.

The chain links TRBV4-3 to TRBJ1-2; D not resolved. This CDR3 region has 14 residues. V gave up 0 bases and J gave up 3 bases, with 8 bases separating them. CDR1 and CDR2 from the germline V gene are LGHNA and YSLEER. The CDR3 region is CASSQDDWHYGYTF. The CDR3 region has the DNA TGCGCCAGCAGCCAAGACGACTGGCACTATGGCTACACCTTC.

This chain connects TRBV7-9 to TRBJ1-4; 7 bases match TRBD1. Germline V gene sequence: CDR1 SEHNR, CDR2 FQNEAQ (reference sequence). The CDR3 has 16 amino acids. Trimming took 5 bases from V and 5 from J; bases not matched to a gene: 11. For the CDR3, the DNA is TGTGCCAGCAGCCCTGGCGGGACAGCGAGAAATGAAAAACTGTTTTTT. This sequence encodes CASSPGGTARNEKLFF.

The CDR3 region is CASIGRVFTEAFF. The CDR3 nucleotides read TGTGCCAGCATTGGACGCGTGTTTACTGAAGCTTTCTTT. The chain couples TRBV6-5 to TRBJ1-1; no reliable D call. From germline, CDR1 is MNHEY and CDR2 SVGAGI. Trimming cost V 7 bases and J 5 bases, with 14 bases left between them. There are 13 residues in the CDR3.

This chain joins TRBV6-5 and TRBJ2-7; either TRBD1 or TRBD2 may fit D (6 bases each). Germline values: CDR1 MNHEY, CDR2 SVGAGI. Between the trimmed V and J ends, which lost 7 bases and 5 bases, there was a span of 18 bases. The CDR3 runs 14 residues. CDR3 region: CASNPLGGIDEQYF. In DNA, the CDR3 is TGTGCCAGCAACCCCCTGGGGGGCATCGACGAGCAGTACTTC.

This clone has more than one count but fewer than ten. The chain joins TRBV9 to TRBJ2-3; unclear D gene. Deletions cut 0 bases from V and 2 bases from J, with 7 bases between. The CDR3 covers 14 residues. Germline V gene sequence: CDR1 SGDLS, CDR2 YYNGEE. CDR3 loop: CASSVVLATDTQYF. Written as DNA, the CDR3 is TGTGCCAGCAGCGTAGTGCTGGCCACAGATACGCAGTATTTT.

The rearrangement links TRBV5-4 to TRBJ2-1; 9 bases fit TRBD2. Germline V gene data show CDR1 as SGHNT and CDR2 as YYREEE (reference sequence). CDR3 length: 16 residues. V was clipped by 4 bases and J by 4 bases; unmatched bases: 9. CDR3 nucleotides: TGTGCCAGCAGCCCGGGACTAGCCTCTCGATACAATGAGCAGTTCTTC. This translates into CASSPGLASRYNEQFF.

The sample holds a few counts of this clone. The chain has TRBV5-4 and TRBJ2-7; weak D call: TRBD1 (6 bases). The CDR3 has 15 amino acids. Trimming took 1 base from V and 1 from J, leaving 12 bases between them. Germline assignment: CDR1 SGHNT and CDR2 YYREEE (reference sequence). CDR3 sequence: CASSLMGAGSYEQYF. In DNA form, the CDR3 reads TGTGCCAGCAGCTTGATGGGGGCCGGGTCCTACGAGCAGTACTTC.

V gene TRBV9 combines with J gene TRBJ1-6; D is unresolved. Between the trimmed V and J ends, which lost 6 bases and 9 bases, there was a span of 16 bases. CDR1 is SGDLS and CDR2 is YYNGEE in the germline V gene. The CDR3 runs to 14 residues. The chain's CDR3 is CASNARGDGSPLHF. In DNA, the CDR3 is TGTGCCAGCAACGCTCGGGGTGATGGTTCACCCCTCCACTTT.

About this clone: The same CDR3 is also encoded by other DNA sequences in this sample. The chain recombines TRBV30 with TRBJ2-7, with unresolved D. Germline V gene lookup returns CDR1 GTSNPN and CDR2 SVGIG (reference sequence). The V end lost 0 bases, the J end lost 4 bases, and 4 bases lay between the germline ends. This CDR3 has 11 residues. Written as DNA, the CDR3 is TGTGCCTGGAGTGTGGCGTACGAGCAGTACTTC. Amino acid sequence: CAWSVAYEQYF.

This clone has only one observation. The chain carries TRBV28 and TRBJ2-1; TRBD1 might be the D (7 bases). The germline V gene encodes CDR1 MDHEN and CDR2 SYDVKM. Trimming cost V 5 bases and J 7 bases, with 21 bases left between them. This CDR3 is built from 16 residues. CDR3 nucleotide sequence: TGTGCCAGCAGTGGTGTCGGAGGGGGCTTCGTTAATGAGCAGTTCTTC. This codes for CASSGVGGGFVNEQFF.

This clone has only a few counts. The chain is built from TRBV7-9 and TRBJ1-3, with unresolved D. The germline gives CDR1 SEHNR, CDR2 FQNEAQ (reference sequence). The CDR3 runs to 15 residues. Trimming cost V 4 bases and J 4 bases, with 14 bases left between them. In DNA, the CDR3 is TGTGCCAGCAGCTCTAGAGGGTACAGCGGAAACACCATATATTTT. It encodes CASSSRGYSGNTIYF.